The 22 T cell receptor beta chains below come from one sample, sequenced in a study of circulating tumor DNA in untreated peripheral T-cell lymphoma. The protocol was immunoSEQ multiplex PCR, while the TCRdb copy is restricted to in-frame clones and leaves out a portion. The sample has 5,500 to 7,500 clones; 50% to 75% are singletons. The sample was tumor tissue. The receptors were gathered from a human donor with peripheral T-cell lymphoma.

In its sample, this clone was seen once. This chain joins TRBV19 and TRBJ2-3; D remains unclear. The V end lost 7 bases, the J end lost 0 bases, and 8 bases lay between the germline ends. Germline values: CDR1 LNHDA, CDR2 SQIVND (reference sequence). The CDR3 sequence is 13 residues long. In DNA form, the CDR3 reads TGTGCCAGTACCGAGGAGAGCACAGATACGCAGTATTTT. Translation gives CASTEESTDTQYF.

The rearrangement links TRBV25-1 to TRBJ2-3, with D possibly called TRBD1 or TRBD2 (6 bases each). Trimming took off 6 bases at V and 2 bases at J, with 12 bases between the two ends. This CDR3 has 14 amino acids. The germline V gene encodes CDR1 MGHDK and CDR2 SYGVNS. The DNA for the CDR3 is TGTGCCAGCAGGGGGGGCTACATCACAGATACGCAGTATTTT. Translating it yields CASRGGYITDTQYF.

This clone was found once. The chain uses TRBV19 and TRBJ2-1, with D maybe TRBD1 (5 bases). CDR1 LNHDA and CDR2 SQIVND come from the germline V gene (reference sequence). V lost 7 bases to trimming and J lost 7 bases, with 17 bases between them. The CDR3 is made up of 14 amino acids. CDR3 DNA: TGTGCCAGTAAGCGTGGGGCCGCGTCAAATGAGCAGTTCTTC. Amino acid sequence: CASKRGAASNEQFF.

This clone was seen only a few times. This chain joins TRBV30 and TRBJ1-1, with D maybe TRBD1 (5 bases). CDR1 and CDR2 from the germline V gene are GTSNPN and SVGIG (reference sequence). The length of the CDR3 is 11 residues. V dropped 2 bases and J dropped 8 bases, with 9 bases sitting between them. CDR3 residues: CAWSTTVEAFF. CDR3 nucleotide sequence: TGTGCCTGGAGTACGACAGTAGAAGCTTTCTTT.

The chain recombines TRBV7-6 with TRBJ2-7; 12 nucleotides line up with TRBD2. J gave up 6 bases and V 4 bases, and 7 bases lay outside the gene matches. The length of the CDR3 is 15 residues. Germline CDR1 is SGHVS and CDR2 is FNYEAQ. The CDR3 DNA sequence: TGTGCCAGCAGCTCCGGACTAGCGGGATTTAGCGAGCAGTACTTC. Amino acids: CASSSGLAGFSEQYF.

The gene calls are TRBV6-8 and TRBJ2-3, with 15 bases identical to TRBD2. The J segment lost 5 bases and the V segment lost 10 bases, leaving 4 bases of the junction unmatched. CDR1 and CDR2 (germline): MNHGY, SAAAGT. The length of the CDR3 is 14 residues. The CDR3 is CATLGLAGGDTQYF. CDR3 bases: TGTGCCACCCTGGGACTAGCGGGGGGAGATACGCAGTATTTT.

The rearrangement links TRBV14 to TRBJ1-4; D gene unclear. V gave up 1 base and J gave up 8 bases, with 5 bases separating them. Germline CDR1 reads SGHDN; CDR2 reads FVKESK. This CDR3 spans 12 amino acids. In DNA form, the CDR3 reads TGTGCCAGCAGCCAAGCTTGGGAAAAACTGTTTTTT. Translating gives CASSQAWEKLFF.

The rearrangement joins TRBV28 to TRBJ2-7; no reliable D call. Deletions cut 11 bases from V and 2 bases from J, with 22 bases between. Germline V gives CDR1 MDHEN, CDR2 SYDVKM. CDR3 length equals 15 residues. CDR3 in amino acids: CASKTAQIGTYEQYF. In DNA form, the CDR3 reads TGTGCCTCCAAGACGGCCCAGATCGGAACCTACGAGCAGTACTTC. Together with reference TRBV28 and TRBJ2-7, the CDR3 gives the full variable domain: DVKVTQSSRYLVKRTGEKVFLECVQDMDHENMFWYRQDPGLGLRLIYFSYDVKMKEKGDIPEGYSVSREKKERFSLILESASTNQTSMYLCASKTAQIGTYEQYFGPGTRLTVT.

This clone was seen more than once but under ten times. This sequence joins TRBV19 and TRBJ2-3, with D perhaps matching TRBD1 or TRBD2 (5 bases each). The CDR3 consists of 12 residues. The ends were cut back, 9 bases at V and 6 bases at J, with 13 bases in the middle. CDR1 and CDR2 from the germline V gene are LNHDA and SQIVND (reference sequence). The CDR3 reads CASGTSGDTQYF. In nucleotides, the CDR3 is TGTGCCAGCGGGACCTCCGGGGATACGCAGTATTTT.

The V gene is TRBV6-4, the J gene TRBJ2-1; D tentatively reads TRBD1 or TRBD2 (6 bases each). Germline CDR1 is MRHNA and CDR2 is SNTAGT. V dropped 3 bases and J dropped 0 bases, with 18 bases sitting between them. The CDR3 has 18 amino acids. Here the CDR3 reads CASSEYYYGGLSYNEQFF. CDR3 in DNA: TGTGCCAGCAGTGAATACTATTATGGGGGGCTCTCCTACAATGAGCAGTTCTTC.

V is TRBV28 and J is TRBJ1-2; TRBD1 agrees at 7 bases. Trimming took 5 bases from V and 5 from J; bases not matched to a gene: 2. This CDR3 has 12 amino acids. Germline V CDR1 and CDR2: MDHEN, SYDVKM. The CDR3 region is CASSTTGYGYTF. The CDR3 DNA reads TGTGCCAGCAGTACGACAGGGTATGGCTACACCTTC.

This clone was recorded a few times. V usage is TRBV11-3 and J usage is TRBJ1-2, with D tentatively TRBD1 (5 bases). Germline loops: CDR1 SGHNT, CDR2 YENEEA. V was trimmed by 4 bases and J by 4 bases, leaving 16 bases between them. The CDR3 extends over 15 amino acids. Here the CDR3 reads CASSYRDVVGYGYTF. CDR3 bases: TGTGCCAGCAGCTACCGGGACGTAGTGGGCTATGGCTACACCTTC.

Written as DNA, the CDR3 is TGTGCCAGCTCACCATCAGGGCGGGGGACTGAAGCTTTCTTT. Translation gives CASSPSGRGTEAFF. J is TRBJ1-1 and V is TRBV18, with D possibly matching TRBD1 (5 bases). The V gene's germline CDR1 is KGHSH and CDR2 LQKENI. Trimming stripped 2 bases from V and 5 bases from J, with 12 bases between. This CDR3 is 14 amino acids long. Together with reference TRBV18 and TRBJ1-1, the CDR3 gives the full variable domain: NAGVMQNPRHLVRRRGQEARLRCSPMKGHSHVYWYRQLPEEGLKFMVYLQKENIIDESGMPKERFSAEFPKEGPSILRIQQVVRGDSAAYFCASSPSGRGTEAFFGQGTRLTVV.

The CDR3 protein is CSPEGGAGVEDTQYF. The CDR3 DNA reads TGTTCACCCGAGGGGGGAGCAGGGGTGGAAGATACGCAGTATTTT. The chain has TRBV6-8 and TRBJ2-3, with D possibly being TRBD1 or TRBD2 (6 bases each). The CDR3 extends over 15 amino acids. Germline V gene data show CDR1 as MNHGY and CDR2 as SAAAGT.

This clone was counted a few times. V usage is TRBV19 and J usage is TRBJ2-7, with 11 bases aligning to TRBD1. Germline-derived CDR1 and CDR2 are LNHDA and SQIVND (reference sequence). CDR3 length: 13 amino acids. The ends lost 7 bases at V and 5 bases at J; junction bases unmatched: 4. As DNA, the CDR3 is TGTGCCAGTATGAGGACAGGGGGCCACGAGCAGTACTTC. Encoded protein: CASMRTGGHEQYF. The whole variable domain, filled in from reference TRBV19 and TRBJ2-7, reads DGGITQSPKYLFRKEGQNVTLSCEQNLNHDAMYWYRQDPGQGLRLIYYSQIVNDFQKGDIAEGYSVSREKKESFPLTVTSAQKNPTAFYLCASMRTGGHEQYFGPGTRLTVT.

The chain is built from TRBV5-1 and TRBJ2-2; TRBD2 aligns across 8 bases. The V gene end was trimmed by 4 bases and the J gene end by 4 bases; junction bases not matched to a gene: 6. Germline assignment: CDR1 SGHRS and CDR2 YFSETQ. This CDR3 spans 15 amino acids. The CDR3 nucleotides are TGCGCCAGCAGCCTACTAGCGGAAGGCACCGGGGAGCTGTTTTTT. Its translation is CASSLLAEGTGELFF. The whole variable domain, remainder taken from reference TRBV5-1 and TRBJ2-2, is KAGVTQTPRYLIKTRGQQVTLSCSPISGHRSVSWYQQTPGQGLQFLFEYFSETQRNKGNFPGRFSGRQFSNSRSEMNVSTLELGDSALYLCASSLLAEGTGELFFGEGSRLTVL.

The CDR3 DNA is TGTGCCAGTAGTATTTGGGGACCTAATGAAAAACTGTTTTTT. Amino acids: CASSIWGPNEKLFF. The V gene is TRBV19, the J gene TRBJ1-4, with D perhaps TRBD1 (5 bases). V lost 3 bases and J lost 3, with 8 bases in between. Germline-derived CDR1 and CDR2 are LNHDA and SQIVND (reference sequence). This CDR3 has 14 amino acids. Full variable domain (remainder filled in from reference TRBV19 and TRBJ1-4): DGGITQSPKYLFRKEGQNVTLSCEQNLNHDAMYWYRQDPGQGLRLIYYSQIVNDFQKGDIAEGYSVSREKKESFPLTVTSAQKNPTAFYLCASSIWGPNEKLFFGSGTQLSVL.

The rearrangement links TRBV5-1 to TRBJ2-3; possible D gene TRBD2, 6 bases. Germline V gives CDR1 SGHRS, CDR2 YFSETQ. V was cut by 4 bases and J by 5 bases, with 14 bases left in between. The CDR3 has 14 residues. For the CDR3, the DNA is TGCGCCAGCAGCACCTTAGCGGTGGTAGATACGCAGTATTTT. It codes for CASSTLAVVDTQYF.

The CDR3 DNA follows: TGTGCCAGCAGCCAAAATCGAGCGGACAATGGAGCTTTCTTT. Translating it yields CASSQNRADNGAFF. The gene calls are TRBV11-3 and TRBJ1-1; D perhaps matches TRBD1 (5 bases). The CDR3 length is 14 residues. V dropped 5 bases and J dropped 10 bases, with 20 bases sitting between them. The germline gives CDR1 SGHNT, CDR2 YENEEA.

The J gene is TRBJ1-1, the V gene TRBV6-8; possible D gene TRBD1, 5 bases. In germline, CDR1 is MNHGY, CDR2 SAAAGT. Trimming took off 6 bases at V and 4 bases at J, with 12 bases between the two ends. The CDR3 runs 13 residues. This CDR3 reads CASSGQKGTEAFF. The CDR3 DNA sequence: TGTGCCAGCAGCGGACAAAAGGGCACTGAAGCTTTCTTT.

Comments on this clone: At one end, the junction sequence differs from germline, possibly due to a read error. The chain is built from TRBV19 and TRBJ1-3; no reliable D call. The CDR3 is 14 amino acids. Germline CDR1 and CDR2: LNHDA and SQIVND (reference sequence). The CDR3 coding sequence is TGTGCCAATAGTATGAACACCGCGGGAAACACCATATATTTT. It codes for CANSMNTAGNTIYF.

The chain uses TRBV28 and TRBJ2-5; 8 bases fit TRBD2. Germline CDR1 MDHEN, CDR2 SYDVKM. This CDR3 spans 12 amino acids. CDR3 nucleotide sequence: TGTGCAAGCGGGGGCAGGGTTGAGACCCAGTACTTC. It specifies CASGGRVETQYF.